The 9 T cell receptor beta chains below all came from one sample that was sequenced in a study of CD8 T cells in ankylosing spondylitis. The study's findings and limits: A TCR beta motif of fewer than ten highly homologous variants seemed to mark ankylosing spondylitis blood.

TCRdb passed the 5' RACE reads through MiXCR, listing each CDR3 protein once. Here the sample spans more than 650,000 distinct CDR3 sequences, approximately 12% being singletons. Their antigens are not known. The sample comprised blood, either unsorted or a sorted T cell fraction (not recorded which). The origin of the receptors is a male donor with ankylosing spondylitis.

This clonotype was counted a few times. The V call is TRBV6-2 or TRBV6-3, the J call TRBJ2-2; 16 nucleotides match TRBD2. The V gene's germline CDR1 is MNHEY and CDR2 SVGEGT. The ends lost 4 bases at V and 5 bases at J; junction bases unmatched: 10. There are 19 residues in the CDR3. The DNA for the CDR3 is TGTGCCAGCAGTTCCGGGACTAGCGGGAGGGCCCTAAGTACCGGGGAGCTGTTTTTT. Its translation is CASSSGTSGRALSTGELFF.

This clonotype was seen a handful of times. V and J are TRBV29-1 and TRBJ1-2; D might be TRBD1 (6 bases). Per germline, CDR1 SQVTM and CDR2 ANQGSEA. This CDR3 contains 13 residues. Trimming shortened V by 6 bases and J by 8 bases, and 19 bases separated the two germline ends. The CDR3 region has the DNA TGCAGCGTGGGGGGATACAGGGTAGGCGGCTACACCTTC. Protein product: CSVGGYRVGGYTF.

As for this clonotype: Germline and junction disagree at one end, which may indicate a read error. The chain recombines TRBV7-9 with TRBJ1-1; possible D gene TRBD1, 6 bases. Germline V gene sequence: CDR1 SEHNR, CDR2 FQNEAQ (reference sequence). CDR3 length: 13 residues. This chain's CDR3 is CTSSPEGDTEAFF. CDR3 bases: TGTACCAGCAGCCCCGAGGGGGACACTGAAGCTTTCTTT.

The rearrangement joins TRBV10-2 to TRBJ1-1; 7 positions agree with TRBD1. The CDR3 is made up of 14 amino acids. Per germline, CDR1 WSHSY and CDR2 SAAADI. V was clipped by 9 bases and J by 1 base; unmatched bases: 8. The CDR3 spells CASRLGTENTEAFF. Here the CDR3 DNA reads TGCGCCAGTCGTTTAGGGACAGAGAACACTGAAGCTTTCTTT.

This clonotype was observed a single time. The CDR3 DNA sequence: TGTGCCAGCAGCGATCGAGGGTGGCCAGATACGCAGTATTTT. Residues: CASSDRGWPDTQYF. This rearrangement joins TRBV9 to TRBJ2-3, with D perhaps matching TRBD2 (5 bases). The germline gives CDR1 SGDLS, CDR2 YYNGEE. Trimming cost V 3 bases and J 4 bases, with 12 bases left between them. This CDR3 has 14 residues.

This sequence joins TRBV4-2 and TRBJ1-1; D ambiguous. The CDR3 runs to 15 residues. V was cut by 4 bases and J by 4 bases, with 16 bases left in between. Germline CDR1 is LGHNA and CDR2 is YNFKEQ. The CDR3 coding sequence is TGTGCCAGCAGCCCAAGCATCCAACGTAGCACTGAAGCTTTCTTT. Translated, it gives CASSPSIQRSTEAFF.

V gene TRBV7-8 combines with J gene TRBJ2-1; 11 nucleotides match TRBD2. Germline values: CDR1 SGHVS, CDR2 FQNEAQ. V was clipped by 5 bases and J by 8 bases; unmatched bases: 11. The CDR3 has 16 residues. The chain's CDR3 is CASSRDPLAGDYEQFF. The CDR3 DNA follows: TGTGCCAGCAGCCGAGACCCACTAGCGGGAGACTATGAGCAGTTCTTC.

This clonotype was counted ten times or more. The V and J genes are TRBV20-1 and TRBJ1-5; the D gene is possibly TRBD1 (6 bases). Per the germline V gene, CDR1 is DFQATT and CDR2 is SNEGSKA (reference sequence). The CDR3 is 14 amino acids. V shed 6 bases and J shed 1 base, with 13 bases lying between them. The CDR3 spells CSAKGGWSNQPQHF. In DNA, the CDR3 is TGCAGTGCCAAAGGGGGTTGGAGCAATCAGCCCCAGCATTTT.

This chain uses TRBV7-8 with TRBJ1-6; a possible D gene is TRBD1 (5 bases). The CDR3 contains 13 residues. Germline-derived CDR1 and CDR2 are SGHVS and FQNEAQ. V lost 7 bases and J lost 7, with 11 bases in between. The CDR3 loop is CASKPSGNSPLHF. CDR3 sequence (DNA): TGTGCCAGCAAACCATCAGGGAATTCACCCCTCCACTTT.